What follows describes a single T cell receptor beta chain. As yet, its antigen is unknown. The CDR3 consists of 14 residues. The V gene end was trimmed by 8 bases and the J gene end by 5 bases; junction bases not matched to a gene: 10. CDR1 is LNHDA and CDR2 is SQIVND in the germline V gene (reference sequence). In the PCR, 60 Vbeta and 13 Jbeta primers were used. The data were produced by immunoSEQ multiplex PCR, yet TCRdb's version contains in-frame clones alone and is incomplete. Found here are 160,000 or so clones, about 69% of them singletons; the top ten hold less than 2.5%. CMV serostatus was not recorded for this donor. The sample comes from a study of cytomegalovirus exposure and HLA in healthy donors. Whole-study results and caveats: A further, later analysis showed that HLA-associated TCR beta chains (compared with equally common others) were more clonally expanded.

The rearrangement uses TRBV19 and TRBJ2-7; TRBD1 matches at 9 bases. Sequencing input: PBMCs. This receptor was obtained from a human donor in good health. In DNA, the CDR3 is TGTGCCAGTGCATACAGGGGGCGTAGCGACGAGCAGTACTTC. Translated: CASAYRGRSDEQYF.